These 25 T cell receptor beta chains were sequenced from one sample in a study of shared clonotypes between healthy human individuals (dated by TCRdb to 2020 to 2022). For the CD8 naive samples, CD45RO-negative cells were positively selected for CCR7, yielding a CD45RA+CCR7+ population from which TemRA cells were excluded. Library construction relied on the immunoSEQ multiplex PCR assay. TCRdb limited this immuneACCESS table to in-frame rearrangements with V and J called. A share of clones is missing; checked studies link under half to unresolved V genes, and the rest is unexplained. Within this sample are around 610,000 clones, with about 96% of them counted one time only. Approximately 0.1% of the sample lies in the top ten. The specimen sequenced was naive CD8+ T cells sorted from blood. The cell subset or site label of this sample denotes: CD45RA+CCR7+. The receptors were gathered from a woman in her 30s in good health.

The chain links TRBV19 to TRBJ1-2, with 7 bases identical to TRBD1. Germline trimming cut 8 bases from V and 6 bases from J; bases unmatched to any gene: 15. The CDR3 runs 15 residues. Germline V CDR1 and CDR2: LNHDA, SQIVND (reference sequence). This chain's CDR3 is CASCLTGELADGYTF. The CDR3 DNA sequence: TGTGCCAGTTGCCTCACAGGGGAACTAGCCGATGGCTACACCTTC.

This sequence joins TRBV5-6 and TRBJ2-3; possibly TRBD1 or TRBD2 for D (5 bases each). The V end lost 0 bases, the J end lost 3 bases, and 17 bases lay between the germline ends. Germline V gene sequence: CDR1 SGHDT, CDR2 YYEEEE. This CDR3 is 17 amino acids long. The chain's CDR3 is CASSLAGTLVVTDTQYF. The CDR3 bases are TGTGCCAGCAGCTTGGCCGGGACCCTGGTGGTGACAGATACGCAGTATTTT.

V usage is TRBV9 and J usage is TRBJ1-2; D call uncertain. The germline V gene has CDR1 SGDLS and CDR2 YYNGEE. V lost 3 bases and J 4 bases, leaving 10 bases between the germline ends. The CDR3 sequence is 13 residues long. CDR3 sequence (DNA): TGTGCCAGCAGCGCCATACCCTCCTATGGCTACACCTTC. Amino acids: CASSAIPSYGYTF.

The chain uses TRBV27 and TRBJ1-1, with no clear D. Germline V gene lookup returns CDR1 MNHEY and CDR2 SMNVEV (reference sequence). V was shortened by 2 bases and J by 3 bases, with 13 bases between the two germline ends. The CDR3 has 15 residues. The CDR3 reads CASSLGSVGDTEAFF. In DNA form, the CDR3 reads TGTGCCAGCAGTTTAGGATCGGTTGGGGACACTGAAGCTTTCTTT.

J is TRBJ2-1 and V is TRBV4-1; TRBD2 matches 9 bases. V lost 4 bases and J lost 0; bases outside the gene matches: 7. The CDR3 has 17 residues. Germline V gene data show CDR1 as MGHRA and CDR2 as YSYEKL. This CDR3 is CASSLRLAEISYNEQFF. The CDR3, as DNA: TGCGCCAGCAGCCTCAGACTAGCGGAGATCTCCTACAATGAGCAGTTCTTC.

The V call is TRBV30, the J call TRBJ1-1; TRBD1 agrees at 7 bases. Germline-derived CDR1 and CDR2 are GTSNPN and SVGIG (reference sequence). The CDR3 is made up of 12 amino acids. Losses at the gene ends were 5 bases for V and 3 bases for J; bases not matched to a gene: 3. The CDR3 coding sequence is TGTGCCTGGGGAGGACAGGACACTGAAGCTTTCTTT. Protein sequence: CAWGGQDTEAFF.

The rearrangement links TRBV5-6 to TRBJ2-3, with 12 bases that match TRBD2. The trim removed 4 bases at V and 6 bases at J, leaving 9 bases unmatched. The V gene's germline CDR1 is SGHDT and CDR2 YYEEEE. The CDR3 has 16 amino acids. The CDR3, as DNA: TGTGCCAGCAGCATGGGTAGACTAGCGGGAGCTGATACGCAGTATTTT. Encoded protein: CASSMGRLAGADTQYF. Using reference TRBV5-6 and TRBJ2-3 for the parts outside the CDR3, the full variable domain is DAGVTQSPTHLIKTRGQQVTLRCSPKSGHDTVSWYQQALGQGPQFIFQYYEEEERQRGNFPDRFSGHQFPNYSSELNVNALLLGDSALYLCASSMGRLAGADTQYFGPGTRLTVL.

This chain joins TRBV6-5 and TRBJ2-7, with 7 bases aligning to TRBD2. The germline CDR1 and CDR2 sequences are MNHEY and SVGAGI. V trimming: 3 bases; J trimming: 1 base; junction bases outside the gene matches: 6. The CDR3 has 15 amino acids. CDR3 region: CASSYYGTISYEQYF. Here the CDR3 DNA reads TGTGCCAGCAGTTATTATGGGACTATTTCCTACGAGCAGTACTTC.

This clone was counted a single time. The chain is built from TRBV27 and TRBJ2-7; 11 bases map to TRBD1. This CDR3 is built from 16 residues. In germline, CDR1 is MNHEY, CDR2 SMNVEV (reference sequence). V lost 5 bases to trimming and J lost 3 bases; unmatched junction nucleotides: 9. CDR3 sequence reads: CASSPLGGQGVYEQYF. DNA for the CDR3: TGTGCCAGCAGTCCTTTAGGGGGACAGGGGGTCTACGAGCAGTACTTC.

The rearrangement uses TRBV20-1 and TRBJ2-5; D may be TRBD1 or TRBD2 (5 bases each). The germline V gene encodes CDR1 DFQATT and CDR2 SNEGSKA (reference sequence). This CDR3 region has 11 residues. V gave up 6 bases and J gave up 5 bases, with 10 bases separating them. This CDR3 reads CSADGDETQYF. CDR3 DNA sequence: TGCAGTGCGGACGGGGACGAGACCCAGTACTTC.

This chain links TRBV12-2 with TRBJ2-1; the table assigns TRBD2, which was not confirmed against the DNA. TRBV12-2 corresponds to a pseudogene. CDR3 length equals 18 residues. The CDR3: CASRLVFSTGWWDNEQFF. In DNA, the CDR3 is TGTGCAAGTCGCTTAGTCTTCTCGACGGGATGGTGGGACAATGAGCAGTTCTTC.

The rearrangement links TRBV10-2 to TRBJ2-1; D may be TRBD2 (6 bases). Per the germline V gene, CDR1 is WSHSY and CDR2 is SAAADI. Deletions cut 8 bases from V and 8 bases from J, with 19 bases between. The CDR3 runs 14 residues. CDR3 nucleotides: TGCGCCAGCGTCGGGACTCGTAACAAGTATGAGCAGTTCTTC. Amino acid sequence: CASVGTRNKYEQFF.

The rearrangement joins TRBV6-5 to TRBJ1-5; D is undetermined. The CDR3 runs 14 residues. Trimming cost V 5 bases and J 4 bases, with 12 bases left between them. CDR1 and CDR2 from the germline V gene are MNHEY and SVGAGI. The CDR3 loop reads CASSRVSGNQPQHF. CDR3 in DNA: TGTGCCAGCAGTAGGGTTTCGGGGAATCAGCCCCAGCATTTT.

The chain couples TRBV7-8 to TRBJ2-2; TRBD2 might be the D (5 bases). V was trimmed by 5 bases and J by 6 bases, leaving 13 bases between them. This CDR3 is 14 amino acids long. Germline V lookup: CDR1 SGHVS, CDR2 FQNEAQ. CDR3 loop: CASSLVRGAGELFF. In DNA form, the CDR3 reads TGTGCCAGCAGCCTTGTTCGGGGAGCCGGGGAGCTGTTTTTT.

V gene TRBV28 combines with J gene TRBJ1-2; D gene uncertain. V gave up 6 bases and J gave up 1 base, with 9 bases separating them. This CDR3 has 13 amino acids. Germline values: CDR1 MDHEN, CDR2 SYDVKM. This CDR3 reads CASSDNDNYGYTF. The CDR3 DNA is TGTGCCAGCAGCGACAATGATAACTATGGCTACACCTTC.

This clone came up once. The genes are TRBV6-4 and TRBJ2-1; 14 bases agree with TRBD2. Germline-derived CDR1 and CDR2 are MRHNA and SNTAGT. This CDR3 is 14 amino acids long. J gave up 7 bases and V 7 bases, and 3 bases lay outside the gene matches. CDR3 sequence (DNA): TGTGCCAGCAAGGGACTAGCGGGAGCTAATGAGCAGTTCTTC. Amino acid sequence: CASKGLAGANEQFF.

This chain links TRBV4-2 with TRBJ2-2, with no clear D. Germline V gene sequence: CDR1 LGHNA, CDR2 YNFKEQ. The CDR3 contains 13 residues. Between the trimmed V and J ends, which lost 4 bases and 8 bases, there was a span of 11 bases. The CDR3 DNA reads as TGTGCCAGCAGCCCCCCCTCCTATGGGGAGCTGTTTTTT. Translated: CASSPPSYGELFF.

This chain joins TRBV27 and TRBJ2-7; the D is unclear. This CDR3 comprises 12 residues. Trimming took 5 bases from V and 2 from J, leaving 7 bases between them. Germline V gives CDR1 MNHEY, CDR2 SMNVEV (reference sequence). The CDR3 region has the DNA TGTGCCAGCAGTGACGGAGCCTACGAGCAGTACTTC. Encoded protein: CASSDGAYEQYF.

The chain combines TRBV5-1 with TRBJ2-7; tentatively, D is TRBD2 (6 bases). CDR1 and CDR2 (germline): SGHRS, YFSETQ. The CDR3 has 15 residues. V lost 0 bases and J lost 5, with 15 bases in between. The CDR3 bases are TGCGCCAGCAGCTTGGTTTATCGGGGGTCGGACGAGCAGTACTTC. Residues: CASSLVYRGSDEQYF.

The chain uses TRBV6-1 and TRBJ1-1, with TRBD1 identical over 7 bases. With 2 bases clipped from V and 4 bases from J, the junction kept 19 bases outside the gene matches. Per the germline V gene, CDR1 is MNHNS and CDR2 is SASEGT. The CDR3 contains 19 residues. CDR3 sequence reads: CASSEFTWVYRGGITEAFF. For the CDR3, the DNA is TGTGCCAGCAGTGAATTTACCTGGGTTTACAGGGGCGGGATCACTGAAGCTTTCTTT.

The chain employs TRBV9 and TRBJ2-3; 9 bases agree with TRBD2. This CDR3 is built from 15 residues. Unmatched junction bases numbered 11, after V lost 6 bases and J lost 6 bases. Germline CDR1 is SGDLS and CDR2 is YYNGEE. The CDR3: CASTGGGRVSDTQYF. CDR3 nucleotide sequence: TGTGCCAGCACCGGCGGCGGGAGGGTGTCGGATACGCAGTATTTT. Looking up the rest from reference TRBV9 and TRBJ2-3 gives the full variable domain: DSGVTQTPKHLITATGQRVTLRCSPRSGDLSVYWYQQSLDQGLQFLIQYYNGEERAKGNILERFSAQQFPDLHSELNLSSLELGDSALYFCASTGGGRVSDTQYFGPGTRLTVL.

This clone was observed once. The rearrangement joins TRBV14 to TRBJ2-7; 8 nucleotides line up with TRBD1. J gave up 3 bases and V 3 bases, and 10 bases lay outside the gene matches. The length of the CDR3 is 16 residues. The germline V gene encodes CDR1 SGHDN and CDR2 FVKESK. CDR3 residues: CASSHITGGTYYEQYF. The DNA for the CDR3 is TGTGCCAGCAGCCATATAACAGGGGGAACCTACTACGAGCAGTACTTC. The full variable domain, with the rest looked up from reference TRBV14 and TRBJ2-7, is EAGVTQFPSHSVIEKGQTVTLRCDPISGHDNLYWYRRVMGKEIKFLLHFVKESKQDESGMPNNRFLAERTGGTYSTLKVQPAELEDSGVYFCASSHITGGTYYEQYFGPGTRLTVT.

The chain joins TRBV7-7 to TRBJ2-1; D is possibly TRBD1 (6 bases). Germline assignment: CDR1 SSHAT and CDR2 FNYEAQ (reference sequence). V dropped 6 bases and J dropped 4 bases, with 10 bases sitting between them. There are 13 residues in the CDR3. CDR3 protein: CASSRTAYNEQFF. CDR3 bases: TGTGCCAGCAGTCGGACAGCATACAATGAGCAGTTCTTC.

The V gene is TRBV6-6, the J gene TRBJ2-1; weak D call: TRBD1 (7 bases). The CDR3 has 14 residues. Trimming took 11 bases from V and 9 from J, leaving 23 bases between them. The germline gives CDR1 MNHNY, CDR2 SVGAGI (reference sequence). In DNA, the CDR3 is TGTGCCGGAGTGGGAACAGGGGAGGACGGTGAGCAGTTCTTC. Its protein is CAGVGTGEDGEQFF.

As concerns this clone: Sequence at one end of the junction differs from germline and may be a read error. The chain couples TRBV11-2 to TRBJ2-5; D possibly corresponds to TRBD1 (6 bases). Germline V gene lookup returns CDR1 SGHAT and CDR2 FQNNGV. This CDR3 contains 11 residues. The CDR3 bases are TGTGCCAGCAGCTTCGAACAGGGAAGGCACTTC. Amino acid sequence: CASSFEQGRHF.